The clone carrying this T cell receptor (beta chain) was seen only a few times. The target antigen is unknown. This entry comes from a study of CD8 T cells in ankylosing spondylitis. Notes on the study in general: The disease-linked clones had a CD8+ phenotype and low blood frequencies. Earlier work had already found some motif variants in reactive arthritis synovial fluid and blood. Disease-linked clones were reportedly significantly enriched in matched ankylosing spondylitis synovial fluid. Typical of ankylosing spondylitis blood, it appeared, was a TCR beta motif of about eight highly homologous variants.

MiXCR, run by TCRdb on the 5' RACE reads, gives a single entry per CDR3 protein. The table lists 450,000 or so distinct CDR3 sequences, 26% of them singletons. The sequencing sample was made of blood, either unsorted or a sorted T cell fraction (not recorded which). The receptor was isolated from a male donor with ankylosing spondylitis.

CDR3: CASSPGGTQETQYF. CDR3 sequence (DNA): TGTGCCAGCAGCCCCGGGGGGACCCAAGAGACCCAGTACTTC. The chain couples TRBV11-2 to TRBJ2-5; 7 bases are a match to TRBD2. J lost 1 base, V lost 5 bases, and 4 bases had no gene match. Germline V lookup: CDR1 SGHAT, CDR2 FQNNGV. The CDR3 sequence is 14 residues long.